A selection of T cell receptor beta chains follows, all from one sample in a study of cytomegalovirus exposure and HLA in healthy donors. The data were produced by immunoSEQ multiplex PCR, yet TCRdb's version contains in-frame clones alone and is incomplete. Of roughly 100,000 clones in the sample, about 13% were seen once. The source material was PBMCs. Source of these receptors: a man in his forties in good health and CMV-seropositive. Each CDR3 is given with its conserved first and last residue. A D gene is named only where the DNA matches it firmly. A row's size may be missing; if present it is once, few, many or a size class.

TRBV7-2	few	-	TRBJ1-1	CASSWGEEDTEAFF	TGTGCCAGCAGCTGGGGGGAGGAAGACACTGAAGCTTTCTTT
TRBV5-1	few	TRBD1	TRBJ2-3	CASSMRTGADTQYF	TGCGCCAGCAGCATGCGGACAGGGGCAGATACGCAGTATTTT
TRBV7-9	-	TRBD1	TRBJ1-5	CASSPAGTGDQPQHF	TGTGCCAGCAGTCCAGCCGGGACAGGGGATCAGCCCCAGCATTTT
TRBV25-1	many	-	TRBJ2-3	CASTEAAETTDTQYF	TGTGCCAGCACGGAAGCGGCGGAAACCACAGATACGCAGTATTTT
TRBV5-1	few	-	TRBJ2-3	CASRGGGLTDTQYF	TGCGCCAGCAGGGGTGGCGGACTGACAGATACGCAGTATTTT
TRBV27	-	TRBD2	TRBJ2-3	CASSTSDSSGRTDTQYF	TGTGCCAGCAGCACCTCCGACTCAAGCGGGAGAACAGATACGCAGTATTTT
TRBV19	-	-	TRBJ1-1	CASSEYSNTEAFF	TGTGCCAGTAGTGAATACTCGAACACTGAAGCTTTCTTT
TRBV6-1	-	-	TRBJ2-1	CASSGQRLVGYNEQFF	TGTGCCAGCAGTGGACAACGACTAGTGGGTTACAATGAGCAGTTCTTC
TRBV4-3	few	TRBD1	TRBJ2-7	CASRPGTGDGEQYF	TGCGCCAGCAGGCCCGGGACAGGGGATGGAGAGCAGTACTTC
TRBV6-5	few	-	TRBJ1-4	CASRTATNEKLFF	TGTGCCAGCAGGACTGCAACTAATGAAAAACTGTTTTTT
TRBV7-6	-	-	TRBJ2-7	CASSLARGPGEQYF	TGTGCCAGCAGCTTAGCGCGAGGACCGGGGGAGCAGTACTTC
TRBV5-1	-	TRBD2	TRBJ2-7	CASSLQVGTSGTYEQYF	TGCGCCAGCAGCTTGCAGGTCGGGACTAGCGGAACCTACGAGCAGTACTTC
TRBV28	-	TRBD2	TRBJ2-7	CASRKGLAGREQYF	TGTGCCTCCCGGAAGGGACTAGCGGGACGGGAGCAGTACTTC
TRBV4-1	few	-	TRBJ1-2	CASSQGRDNGYTF	TGCGCCAGCAGCCAAGGGCGGGATAATGGCTACACCTTC
TRBV11-2	few	TRBD2	TRBJ2-7	CASSLVAGSSYEQYF	TGTGCCAGCAGCCTAGTAGCGGGCAGCTCCTACGAGCAGTACTTC
TRBV7-9	-	-	TRBJ2-1	CASSPRALDNEQFF	TGTGCCAGCAGCCCCAGGGCGTTAGACAATGAGCAGTTCTTC
TRBV7-8	-	-	TRBJ2-4	CASSLEASLAKNIQYF	TGTGCCAGCAGCTTAGAGGCTAGCTTAGCCAAAAACATTCAGTACTTC
TRBV19	-	TRBD1	TRBJ2-1	CASGSGTGVWHEQFF	TGTGCCAGCGGCTCCGGGACAGGTGTCTGGCATGAGCAGTTCTTC
TRBV2	few	TRBD2	TRBJ2-1	CASSPSGRGLNEQFF	TGTGCCAGCAGTCCTAGCGGGAGGGGGCTCAATGAGCAGTTCTTC
TRBV6-5	-	TRBD1	TRBJ2-1	CASTYRGETGHEQFF	TGTGCCAGCACCTACAGGGGGGAAACGGGCCATGAGCAGTTCTTC
TRBV9	few	TRBD2	TRBJ2-3	CASSAREGTSTDTQYF	TGTGCCAGCAGCGCCCGGGAGGGCACTAGCACAGATACGCAGTATTTT
TRBV30	-	TRBD2	TRBJ2-1	CAWRLGGSSYNEQFF	TGTGCCTGGAGGTTGGGCGGGAGCTCCTACAATGAGCAGTTCTTC
TRBV4-3	-	TRBD2	TRBJ2-7	CASSPRGTSGSTDEQYF	TGCGCCAGCAGCCCACGGGGGACTAGCGGGAGTACCGACGAGCAGTACTTC
TRBV5-1	few	-	TRBJ2-2	CASRTGANTGELFF	TGCGCCAGCAGAACGGGAGCCAACACCGGGGAGCTGTTTTTT
TRBV9	few	-	TRBJ1-2	CASSPTGGVIGYTF	TGTGCCAGCAGCCCGACGGGGGGCGTGATTGGCTACACCTTC
TRBV6-1	-	TRBD1	TRBJ1-1	CAGMSAGTGVSEAFF	TGTGCTGGCATGAGTGCCGGGACAGGGGTTTCAGAAGCTTTCTTT
TRBV19	few	TRBD1	TRBJ1-4	CASRNTGGNEKLFF	TGTGCCAGTAGAAATACAGGGGGCAATGAAAAACTGTTTTTT